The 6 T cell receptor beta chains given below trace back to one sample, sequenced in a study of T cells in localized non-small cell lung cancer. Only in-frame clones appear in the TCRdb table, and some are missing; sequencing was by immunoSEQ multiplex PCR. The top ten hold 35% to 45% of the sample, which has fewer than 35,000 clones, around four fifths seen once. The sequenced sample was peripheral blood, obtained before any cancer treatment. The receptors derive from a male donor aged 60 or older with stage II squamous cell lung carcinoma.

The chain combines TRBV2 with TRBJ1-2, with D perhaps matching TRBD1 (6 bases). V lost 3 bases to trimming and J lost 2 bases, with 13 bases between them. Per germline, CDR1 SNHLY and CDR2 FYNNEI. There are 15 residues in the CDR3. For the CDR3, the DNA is TGTGCCAGCAGTGAGAGGGGACATCCCAACTATGGCTACACCTTC. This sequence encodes CASSERGHPNYGYTF.

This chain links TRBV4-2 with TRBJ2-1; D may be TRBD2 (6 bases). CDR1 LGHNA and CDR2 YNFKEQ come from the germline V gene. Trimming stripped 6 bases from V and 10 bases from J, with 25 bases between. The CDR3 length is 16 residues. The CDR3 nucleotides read TGTGCCAGCAGTCTTGGAGCGGAGGGCCCCCCGATGGAGCAGTTCTTC. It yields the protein CASSLGAEGPPMEQFF.

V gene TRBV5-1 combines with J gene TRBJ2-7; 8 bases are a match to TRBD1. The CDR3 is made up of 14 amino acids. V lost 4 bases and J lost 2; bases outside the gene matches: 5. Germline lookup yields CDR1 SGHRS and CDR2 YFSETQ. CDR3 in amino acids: CASSPGQATYEQYF. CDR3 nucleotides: TGCGCCAGCAGCCCGGGACAGGCTACCTACGAGCAGTACTTC.

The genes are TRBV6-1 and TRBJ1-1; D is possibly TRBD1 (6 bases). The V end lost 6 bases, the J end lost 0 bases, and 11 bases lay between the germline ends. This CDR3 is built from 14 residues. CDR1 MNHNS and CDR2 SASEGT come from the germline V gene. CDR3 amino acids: CASRIGQLNTEAFF. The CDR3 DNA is TGTGCCAGCAGAATCGGACAGCTGAACACTGAAGCTTTCTTT.

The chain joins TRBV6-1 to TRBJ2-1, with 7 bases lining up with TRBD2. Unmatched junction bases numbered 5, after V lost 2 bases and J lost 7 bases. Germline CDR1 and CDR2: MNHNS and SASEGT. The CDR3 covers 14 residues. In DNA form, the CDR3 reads TGTGCCAGCAGTGAATGGGGGGGAGGGAATGAGCAGTTCTTC. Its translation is CASSEWGGGNEQFF.

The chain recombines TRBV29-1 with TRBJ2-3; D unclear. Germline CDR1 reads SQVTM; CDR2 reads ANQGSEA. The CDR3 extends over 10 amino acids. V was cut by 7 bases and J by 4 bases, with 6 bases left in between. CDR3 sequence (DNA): TGCAGCGCCGGACCAGATACGCAGTATTTT. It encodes CSAGPDTQYF.